This T cell receptor beta chain was identified in a study of T cells in Graves' hyperthyroidism and ophthalmopathy. Blood from later-ophthalmopathy patients was taken at first hyperthyroidism diagnosis. This sample holds PBMCs from 8.5 to 10 ml fresh peripheral blood. In germline, CDR1 is MNHEY, CDR2 SMNVEV (reference sequence). Deletions cut 3 bases from V and 2 bases from J, with 17 bases between. CDR3 length: 16 residues. TCR beta CDR3 regions were amplified from RNA transcripts. During a first-round RT-PCR of the TCR CDR3, the HTBI primer set was used. Each CDR3 protein is one row after TCRdb ran MiXCR on the multiplex PCR reads. The sample holds about 380,000 distinct CDR3 sequences, less than 15% seen once. Notes on the study in general: Ophthalmopathy and stable hyperthyroidism were separated by a 13 V-J model. The model forecast ophthalmopathy, anticipating it by a median roughly 6.5 months before onset.

In the case of this clonotype: What it binds is unknown.

The sequence was obtained from a man aged 25-40 years with Graves' hyperthyroidism that later progressed to Graves' ophthalmopathy. Sequenced: blood. This sequence joins TRBV27 and TRBJ2-7, with D possibly called TRBD1 or TRBD2 (5 bases each). In nucleotides, the CDR3 is TGTGCCAGCAGTTTGAGGGGATTTCGAAATCCCTACGAGCAGTACTTC. It codes for CASSLRGFRNPYEQYF.